This T cell receptor beta chain originates from a study of OX40 agonist ivuxolimab in advanced cancers. Whole-study findings and limits: Expanded clones belonging to CD8+ T cells outnumbered, on average, those of CD4+.

This clone has a single count. Its specificity is not known. Some clones are missing from TCRdb's copy, which holds only in-frame ones; the method was immunoSEQ multiplex PCR. This sample has about 71,000 clones, with over 90% found just once. Trimming removed 4 bases from V and 7 bases from J; junction bases left unmatched: 6. CDR1 is MNHEY, CDR2 SVGAGI, per germline. This CDR3 has 16 amino acids. J is TRBJ2-1 and V is TRBV6-5; 14 positions agree with TRBD2. Here the sequenced sample was CD4+ or CD8+ T cells sorted from blood, taken in a trial of the OX40 agonist ivuxolimab. This sequence was found in an adult with an advanced solid tumor such as melanoma, head and neck, liver or kidney cancer. CDR3 residues: CASSFPGTSGRNEQFF. DNA of the CDR3: TGTGCCAGCAGTTTCCCCGGGACTAGCGGGAGAAATGAGCAGTTCTTC.